This TCR beta chain was sequenced for a study of shared clonotypes between healthy human individuals. About the study: There were three CD4 naive, three CD4 memory, two CD8 naive and one CD8 memory plates per donor.

Study-wide points: The diversity represented, both genetic and in exposure history, was limited by few donors.

This was a deep-level run. The assay was immunoSEQ multiplex PCR, and TCRdb's table has in-frame clones only and misses some. This table has some 1 million clones, approximately 68% appearing once. This clone was seen just once. The antigen is undetermined. This CDR3 contains 14 residues. Germline loops: CDR1 SGHRS, CDR2 YFSETQ. Germline trimming cut 0 bases from V and 5 bases from J; bases unmatched to any gene: 2. J is TRBJ2-5 and V is TRBV5-1, with 9 bases lining up with TRBD1. This TCR was recovered from a man between 18 and 29 years old in good health. Input material: memory CD4+ T cells sorted from blood. Subset specified: CD45RA-negative fraction. In nucleotides, the CDR3 is TGCGCCAGCAGCTTGGAGGGGACAGGGGAGACCCAGTACTTC. Its translation is CASSLEGTGETQYF.